This T cell receptor (beta chain) was recorded in a study of OX40 agonist ivuxolimab in advanced cancers. Study context: The treatment was a fully human IgG2 OX40 agonist, ivuxolimab.

The V gene's germline CDR1 is SGHAT and CDR2 FQNNGV. V lost 3 bases to trimming and J lost 7 bases; unmatched junction nucleotides: 6. The CDR3 runs 14 residues. This clone has just one count. What it recognizes is unknown. Findings and caveats of the study: There were also nonresponders showing low normalized T-cell clonal expansion.

Data came from immunoSEQ multiplex PCR; TCRdb stores just in-frame clones and leaves some out. This sample yields roughly 86,000 clones, of which around 89% are seen a single time; 6% to 7.5% belongs to the top ten. The genes are TRBV11-2 and TRBJ2-1; 7 nucleotides line up with TRBD2. Sequenced here: CD4+ or CD8+ T cells sorted from blood, sampled in a trial of the OX40 agonist ivuxolimab. The sequence was collected from an adult with an advanced solid tumor such as melanoma, head and neck, liver or kidney cancer. CDR3 loop: CASSLGGPRNEQFF. Written as DNA, the CDR3 is TGTGCCAGCAGCTTGGGAGGGCCACGGAATGAGCAGTTCTTC.